These 2 T cell receptor beta chains were all obtained from the same sample, sequenced in a study of tumor and adjacent non-tumor tissue in lung cancer. This sample's RNA came from whole unsorted tissue. TCRbeta libraries were built with three rounds of nested PCR, modified from ARM-PCR. MiXCR was run by TCRdb on the multiplex PCR reads, yielding one entry per CDR3 protein. The sample records about 120,000 distinct CDR3 sequences, over 75% being singletons. The sequencing input was lung tumor tissue. Receptors were obtained from a man in his 70s with non-small cell lung cancer.

Details on this clonotype: One end of the junction fails to match germline, which may point to a read error. The rearrangement uses TRBV20-1 and TRBJ2-1, with 10 bases fitting TRBD2. Germline-derived CDR1 and CDR2 are DFQATT and SNEGSKA (reference sequence). This CDR3 spans 16 amino acids. The CDR3 spells CSAKSTSGKGYDEQLF. In DNA form, the CDR3 reads TGCAGTGCTAAATCAACTAGCGGGAAGGGGTACGATGAGCAGCTCTTC.

Notes on this clonotype: Here the CDR3 omits its conserved ending phenylalanine or tryptophan, so a read error is the likely source. The V and J genes are TRBV11-2 and TRBJ2-7, with 8 positions matching TRBD1. CDR3 size: 15 residues. CDR1 and CDR2 (germline): SGHAT, FQNNGV. The CDR3 reads CASRLNQGAPYEQYC. In DNA form, the CDR3 reads TGTGCCAGCCGCTTAAATCAGGGGGCCCCCTACGAGCAGTACTGC.